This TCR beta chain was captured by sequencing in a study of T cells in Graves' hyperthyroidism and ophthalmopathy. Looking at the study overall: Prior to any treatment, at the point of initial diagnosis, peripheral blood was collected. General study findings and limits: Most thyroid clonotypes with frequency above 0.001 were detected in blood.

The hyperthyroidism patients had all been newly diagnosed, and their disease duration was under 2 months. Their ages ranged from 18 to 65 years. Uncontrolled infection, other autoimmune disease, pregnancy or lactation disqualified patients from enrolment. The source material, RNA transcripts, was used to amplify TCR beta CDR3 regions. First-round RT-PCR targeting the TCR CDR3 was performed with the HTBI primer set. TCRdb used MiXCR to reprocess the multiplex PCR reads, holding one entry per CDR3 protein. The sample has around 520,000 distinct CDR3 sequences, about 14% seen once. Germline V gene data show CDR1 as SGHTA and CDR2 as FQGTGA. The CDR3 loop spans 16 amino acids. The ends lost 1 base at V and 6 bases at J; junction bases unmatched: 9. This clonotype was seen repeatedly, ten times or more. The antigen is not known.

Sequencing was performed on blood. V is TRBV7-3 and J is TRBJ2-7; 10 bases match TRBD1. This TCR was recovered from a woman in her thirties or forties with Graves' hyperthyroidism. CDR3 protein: CASSLNPGTGVSEQYF. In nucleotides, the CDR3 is TGTGCCAGCAGCTTAAACCCAGGGACAGGGGTGAGCGAGCAGTACTTC.